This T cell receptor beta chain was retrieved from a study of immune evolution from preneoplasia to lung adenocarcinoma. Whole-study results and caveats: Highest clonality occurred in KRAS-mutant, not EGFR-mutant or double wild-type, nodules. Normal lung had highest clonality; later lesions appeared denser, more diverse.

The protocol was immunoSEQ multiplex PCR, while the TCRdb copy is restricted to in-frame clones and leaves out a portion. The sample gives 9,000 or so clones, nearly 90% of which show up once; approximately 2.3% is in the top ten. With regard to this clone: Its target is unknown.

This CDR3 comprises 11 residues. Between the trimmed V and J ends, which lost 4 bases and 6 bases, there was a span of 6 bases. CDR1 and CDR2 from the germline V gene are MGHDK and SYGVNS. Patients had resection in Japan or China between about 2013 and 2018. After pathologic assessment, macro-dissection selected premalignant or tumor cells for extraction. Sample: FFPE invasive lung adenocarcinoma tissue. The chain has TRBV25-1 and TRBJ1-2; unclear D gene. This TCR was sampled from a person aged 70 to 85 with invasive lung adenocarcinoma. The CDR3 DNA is TGTGCCAGCAGTGTTGGGCATGGCTACACCTTC. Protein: CASSVGHGYTF.